The source of this TCR beta chain is a study of T cell clonality in common variable immunodeficiency. Whole-study findings and limits: Authors noted CVID clonality's cause needs subpopulation repertoire sequencing. Compared with controls, CVID subjects had fewer shared TCRbeta clones.

The protocol was immunoSEQ multiplex PCR, while the TCRdb copy is restricted to in-frame clones and leaves out a portion. The sample holds some 40,000 clones, and no clone turns up only once. A few counts support this clone. Its antigen is not known. This receptor was taken from a person between 18 and 75 years old in good health. Source material: peripheral blood mononuclear cells.

The chain's CDR3 is CASSPDRAQETQYF. CDR3 DNA (partial): TGTGCCAGCTCCCCTGACAGGGCGCAAGAGACG. The J gene is TRBJ2-3, the V gene TRBV18, with 7 nucleotides matching TRBD1. The DNA ends 3 residues before the CDR3 does, and the rest of the CDR3 is filled in from the germline J gene. CDR3 length equals 14 residues. Per the germline V gene, CDR1 is KGHSH and CDR2 is LQKENI.